Listed below are T cell receptor beta chains from one sample, sequenced in a study of T cell repertoires in cytomegalovirus infection. TCRdb reprocessed the reads with MiXCR, giving one entry per CDR3 protein. This table has about 920,000 distinct CDR3 sequences, around 31% appearing once. Their recognized antigens are unknown. The sequencing here drew on cultured CD8+ T cells from PBMCs, taken from culture after CMV antigen stimulation. Receptors were obtained from a human donor in good health (CMV status not recorded). Some clones in this sample may be carry-over from other donors' samples. The CDR3 runs from the conserved cysteine through the conserved F or W. D genes are given only for firm matches. Clone sizes are given selectively: once, few, many, or a class where the clone is expanded.

TRBJ2-1	TRBV11-3	many	TRBD1	CASSSRDRGNEQFF	TGTGCCAGCAGCTCCCGGGACAGAGGTAATGAGCAGTTCTTC
TRBJ1-2	TRBV7-9	few	TRBD1	CASSPPWTGADGYTF	TGTGCCAGCAGCCCCCCTTGGACAGGGGCGGACGGCTACACCTTC
TRBJ2-5	TRBV28	few	.	CASSLPERRETQYF	TGTGCCAGCAGTTTACCCGAAAGAAGAGAGACCCAGTACTTC
TRBJ2-1	TRBV11-3	few	.	CASSPPLGNEQFF	TGTGCCAGCAGCCCCCCCTTGGGAAATGAGCAGTTCTTC
TRBJ2-7	TRBV7-7	few	TRBD1	CASSLGQGHSYEQYF	TGTGCTAGCAGCTTGGGACAGGGTCACTCCTACGAGCAGTACTTC
TRBJ2-7	TRBV7-9	.	TRBD1	CASSGTGQAYEQYF	TGTGCCAGCAGCGGGACAGGCCAAGCCTACGAGCAGTACTTC
TRBJ2-1	TRBV10-1	few	TRBD2	CASSETIAGGPDNEQFF	TGCGCCAGCAGTGAGACCATAGCGGGGGGGCCCGACAATGAGCAGTTCTTC
TRBJ2-4	TRBV3-1	.	TRBD2	CASSLWEASGGRRNIQYF	TGTGCCAGCAGCCTCTGGGAGGCTAGCGGGGGTCGAAGAAACATTCAGTACTTC
TRBJ1-1	TRBV19	.	.	CASSPLTAGRTEAFF	TGTGCCAGTAGTCCCCTGACAGCGGGCCGGACTGAAGCTTTCTTT
TRBJ2-1	TRBV5-5	.	TRBD2	CASSLGTGGRYNEQFF	TGTGCCAGCAGCTTGGGTACGGGGGGGCGCTACAATGAGCAGTTCTTC
TRBJ1-6	TRBV7-6	few	.	CASSLAGSYNNSPLHF	TGTGCCAGCAGCTTAGCAGGGTCATATAATAATTCACCCCTCCACTTT
TRBJ2-2	TRBV7-9	.	TRBD2	CASSSSLSGGTTGELFF	TGTGCCAGCAGCTCCTCCCTTAGCGGGGGGACCACCGGGGAGCTGTTTTTT